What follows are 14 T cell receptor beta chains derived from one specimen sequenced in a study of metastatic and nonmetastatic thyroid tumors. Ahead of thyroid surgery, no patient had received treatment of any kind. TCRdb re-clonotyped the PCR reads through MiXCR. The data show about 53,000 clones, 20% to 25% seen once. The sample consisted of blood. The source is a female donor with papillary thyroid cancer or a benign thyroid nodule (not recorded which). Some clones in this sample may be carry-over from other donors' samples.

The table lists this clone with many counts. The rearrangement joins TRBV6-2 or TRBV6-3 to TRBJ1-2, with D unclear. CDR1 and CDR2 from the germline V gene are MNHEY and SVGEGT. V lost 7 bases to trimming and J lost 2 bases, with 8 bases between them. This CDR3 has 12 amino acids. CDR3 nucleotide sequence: TGTGCCAGCATGGAGCGCAACTATGGCTACACCTTC. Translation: CASMERNYGYTF.

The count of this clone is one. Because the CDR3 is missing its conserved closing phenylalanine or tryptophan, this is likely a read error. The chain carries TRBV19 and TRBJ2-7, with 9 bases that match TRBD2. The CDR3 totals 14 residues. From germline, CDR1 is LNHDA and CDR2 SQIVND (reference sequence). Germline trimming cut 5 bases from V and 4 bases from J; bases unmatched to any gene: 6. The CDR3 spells CASSELAGWYEQYL. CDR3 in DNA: TGTGCCAGTAGTGAGCTAGCGGGATGGTACGAGCAGTACTTG.

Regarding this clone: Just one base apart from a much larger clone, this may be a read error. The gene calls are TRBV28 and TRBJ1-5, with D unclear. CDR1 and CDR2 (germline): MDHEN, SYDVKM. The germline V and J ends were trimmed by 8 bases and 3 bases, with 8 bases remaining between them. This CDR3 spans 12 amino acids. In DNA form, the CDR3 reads TGTGCCAGCTCGATTATCAATCAGCCCCAGCATTTT. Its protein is CASSIINQPQHF.

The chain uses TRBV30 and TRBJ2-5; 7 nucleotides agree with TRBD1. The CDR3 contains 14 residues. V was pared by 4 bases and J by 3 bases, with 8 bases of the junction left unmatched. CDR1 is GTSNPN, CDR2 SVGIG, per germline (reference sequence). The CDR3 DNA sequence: TGTGCCTGGAAGACCACGGGACAGAAAGAGACCCAGTACTTC. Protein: CAWKTTGQKETQYF.

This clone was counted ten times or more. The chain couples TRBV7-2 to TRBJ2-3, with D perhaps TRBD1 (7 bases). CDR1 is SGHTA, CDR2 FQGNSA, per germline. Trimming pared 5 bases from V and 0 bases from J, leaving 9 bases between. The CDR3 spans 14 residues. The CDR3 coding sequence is TGTGCCAGCAGCGGAGGGGGCAGCACAGATACGCAGTATTTT. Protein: CASSGGGSTDTQYF.

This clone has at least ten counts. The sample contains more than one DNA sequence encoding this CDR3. This chain's CDR3 is CASSNGGPREAFF. The DNA for the CDR3 is TGTGCCAGCAGTAACGGGGGACCGCGTGAGGCTTTCTTT. This chain links TRBV6-2 or TRBV6-3 with TRBJ1-1; TRBD1 is a possible D gene (5 bases). V was clipped by 5 bases and J by 11 bases, with 18 bases between them. CDR1 MNHEY and CDR2 SVGEGT come from the germline V gene. This CDR3 contains 13 residues.

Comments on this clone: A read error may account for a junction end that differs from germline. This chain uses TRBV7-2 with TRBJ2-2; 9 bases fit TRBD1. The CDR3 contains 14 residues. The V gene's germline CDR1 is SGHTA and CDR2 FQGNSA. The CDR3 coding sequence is TGTGCCAGCAGCTTAGTACAGGGGGCCGGTGAGCTGTTTTTT. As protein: CASSLVQGAGELFF.

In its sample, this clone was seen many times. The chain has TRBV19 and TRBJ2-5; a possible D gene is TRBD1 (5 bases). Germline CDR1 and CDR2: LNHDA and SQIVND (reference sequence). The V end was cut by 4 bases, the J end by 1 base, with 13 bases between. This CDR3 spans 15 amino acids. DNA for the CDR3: TGTGCCAGTAGTAGGACACTTAGGATCCAAGAGACCCAGTACTTC. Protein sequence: CASSRTLRIQETQYF.

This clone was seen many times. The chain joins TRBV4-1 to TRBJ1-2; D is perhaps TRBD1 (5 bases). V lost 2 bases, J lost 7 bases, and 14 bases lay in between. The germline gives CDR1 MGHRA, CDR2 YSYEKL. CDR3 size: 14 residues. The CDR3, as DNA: TGCGCCAGCAGCCAACAGGGCTCTCCCGGTGGCTACACCTTC. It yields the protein CASSQQGSPGGYTF.

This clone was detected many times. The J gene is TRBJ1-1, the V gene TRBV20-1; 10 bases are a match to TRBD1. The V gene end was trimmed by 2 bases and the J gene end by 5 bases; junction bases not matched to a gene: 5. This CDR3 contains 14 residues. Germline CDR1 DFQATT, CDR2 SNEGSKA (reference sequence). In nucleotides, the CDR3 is TGCAGTGCTAGACCTGACAGGGGGCGTACTGAAGCTTTCTTT. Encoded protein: CSARPDRGRTEAFF.

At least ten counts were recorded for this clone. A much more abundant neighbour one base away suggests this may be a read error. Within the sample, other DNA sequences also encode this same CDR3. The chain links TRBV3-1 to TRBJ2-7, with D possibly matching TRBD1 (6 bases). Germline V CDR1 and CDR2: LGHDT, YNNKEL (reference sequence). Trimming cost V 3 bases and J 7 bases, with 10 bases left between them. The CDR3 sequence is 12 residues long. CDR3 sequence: CASSQGHGEQYF. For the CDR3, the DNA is TGTGCCAGCAGCCAGGGACACGGTGAGCAGTACTTC.

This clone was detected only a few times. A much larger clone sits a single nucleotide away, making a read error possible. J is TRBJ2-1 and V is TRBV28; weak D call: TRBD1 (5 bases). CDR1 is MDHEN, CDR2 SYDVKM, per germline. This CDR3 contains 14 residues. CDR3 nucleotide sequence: TGTGCCGGCAGTTTTGGGCAGGGCCCCAATGAGCAGTTCTTC. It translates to CAGSFGQGPNEQFF.

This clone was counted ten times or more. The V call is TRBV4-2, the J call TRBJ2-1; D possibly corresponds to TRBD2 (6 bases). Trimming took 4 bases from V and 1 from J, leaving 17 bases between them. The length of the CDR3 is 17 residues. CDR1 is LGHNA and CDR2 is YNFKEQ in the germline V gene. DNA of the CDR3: TGTGCCAGCAGCCGGGGGTATCCGGGGGTTTCCTACAATGAGCAGTTCTTC. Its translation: CASSRGYPGVSYNEQFF.

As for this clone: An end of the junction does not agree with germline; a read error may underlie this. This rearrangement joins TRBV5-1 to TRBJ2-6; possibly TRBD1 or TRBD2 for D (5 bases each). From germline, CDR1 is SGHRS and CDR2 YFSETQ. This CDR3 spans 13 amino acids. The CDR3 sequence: CVSMGVGANVLTF. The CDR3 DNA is TGCGTCAGCATGGGGGTTGGGGCCAACGTCCTGACTTTC. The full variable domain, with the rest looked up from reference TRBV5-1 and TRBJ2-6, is KAGVTQTPRYLIKTRGQQVTLSCSPISGHRSVSWYQQTPGQGLQFLFEYFSETQRNKGNFPGRFSGRQFSNSRSEMNVSTLELGDSALYLCVSMGVGANVLTFGAGSRLTVL.